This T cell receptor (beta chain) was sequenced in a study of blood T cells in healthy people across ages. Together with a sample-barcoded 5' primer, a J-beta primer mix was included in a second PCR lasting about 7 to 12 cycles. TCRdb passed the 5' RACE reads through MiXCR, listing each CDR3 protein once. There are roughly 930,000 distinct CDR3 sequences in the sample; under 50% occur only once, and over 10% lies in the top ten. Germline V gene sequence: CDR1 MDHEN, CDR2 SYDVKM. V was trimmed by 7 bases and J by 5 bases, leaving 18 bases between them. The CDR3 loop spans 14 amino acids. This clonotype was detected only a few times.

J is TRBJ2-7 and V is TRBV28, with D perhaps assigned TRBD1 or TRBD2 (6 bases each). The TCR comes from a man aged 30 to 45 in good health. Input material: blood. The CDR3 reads CASTFWGAKDEQYF. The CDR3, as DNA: TGTGCCAGCACTTTTTGGGGGGCCAAGGACGAGCAGTACTTC.